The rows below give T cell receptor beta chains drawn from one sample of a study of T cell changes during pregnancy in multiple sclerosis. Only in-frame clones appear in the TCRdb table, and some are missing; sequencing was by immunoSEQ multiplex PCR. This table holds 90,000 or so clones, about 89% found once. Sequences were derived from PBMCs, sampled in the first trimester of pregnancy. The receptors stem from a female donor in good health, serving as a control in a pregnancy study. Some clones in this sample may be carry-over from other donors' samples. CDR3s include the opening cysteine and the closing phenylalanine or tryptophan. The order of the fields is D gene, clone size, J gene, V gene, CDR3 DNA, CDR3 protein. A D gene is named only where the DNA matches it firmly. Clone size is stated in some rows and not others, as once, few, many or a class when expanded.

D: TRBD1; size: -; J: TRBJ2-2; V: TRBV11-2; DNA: TGTGCCAGCAGGTTACCGGGACAGACCTACCTAAGGGAGCTGTTTTTT; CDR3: CASRLPGQTYLRELFF
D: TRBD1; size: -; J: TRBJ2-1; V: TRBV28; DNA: TGTGCCAGCAGTTTAGCCGGGGACAGGTTCAATGAGCAGTTCTTC; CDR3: CASSLAGDRFNEQFF
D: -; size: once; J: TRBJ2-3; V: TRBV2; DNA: TGTGCCAGTCGGGAGAGGATCACAGATACGCAGTATTTT; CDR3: CASRERITDTQYF
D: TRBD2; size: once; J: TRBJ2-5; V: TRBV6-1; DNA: TGTGCCAGCAGTGGCGGGGGGGTTCAAGAGACCCAGTACTTC; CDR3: CASSGGGVQETQYF
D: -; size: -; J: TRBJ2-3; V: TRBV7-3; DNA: TGTGCCAGCAGCTTGCAGGGGGATACGCAGTATTTT; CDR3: CASSLQGDTQYF
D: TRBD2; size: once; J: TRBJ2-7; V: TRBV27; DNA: TGTGCCAGCAGTTCCCGATTTCTAGCGGGGGGTACCTACGAGCAGTACTTC; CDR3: CASSSRFLAGGTYEQYF
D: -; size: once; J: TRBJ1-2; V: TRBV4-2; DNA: TGTGCCAGCAGCCACCCAACGCGGGGAACTGATGGCTACACCTTC; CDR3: CASSHPTRGTDGYTF
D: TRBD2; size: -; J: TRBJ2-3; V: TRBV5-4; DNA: TGTGCCAGCAGCTTGGGACTAGCGGGGGCTAGCACAGATACGCAGTATTTT; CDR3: CASSLGLAGASTDTQYF
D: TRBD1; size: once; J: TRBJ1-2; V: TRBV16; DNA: TGTGCCAGCAGCCAATTGGGCGACAGGGCTCCCTATGGCTACACCTTC; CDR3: CASSQLGDRAPYGYTF
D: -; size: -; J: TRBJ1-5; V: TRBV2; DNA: TGTGCCAGCAGTCCGGCGGGGAATAGCAATCAGCCCCAGCATTTT; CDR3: CASSPAGNSNQPQHF
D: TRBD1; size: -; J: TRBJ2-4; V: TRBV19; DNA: TGTGCCAGTAAGCGACCGGGACAGGGAAACGACATTCAGTACTTC; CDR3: CASKRPGQGNDIQYF
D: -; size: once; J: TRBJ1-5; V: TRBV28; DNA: TGTGCCAGCAGGAGACACCTTATTAGCAATCAGCCCCAGCATTTT; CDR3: CASRRHLISNQPQHF
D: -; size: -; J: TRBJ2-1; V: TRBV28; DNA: TGTGCCAGCAGTTTAATAGAAGGGGATGAGCAGTTCTTC; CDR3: CASSLIEGDEQFF
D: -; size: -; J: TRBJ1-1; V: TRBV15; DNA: TGTGCCACCGCCACGGGGGCGGGGGGCAACACTGAAGCTTTCTTT; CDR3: CATATGAGGNTEAFF
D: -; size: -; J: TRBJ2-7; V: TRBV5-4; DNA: TGTGCCAGCAGCTTGGACTCGGGCTACGAGCAGTACTTC; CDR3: CASSLDSGYEQYF
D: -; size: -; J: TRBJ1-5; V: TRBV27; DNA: TGTGCCAGCAGTTTATCCTATGGGGGAGGACAGCCCCAGCATTTT; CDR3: CASSLSYGGGQPQHF
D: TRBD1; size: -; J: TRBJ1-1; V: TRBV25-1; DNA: TGTGCCAGCAGTGGAAGACAGGGGGCTTGGGATGGTGGAGGTGCTTTCTTT; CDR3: CASSGRQGAWDGGGAFF
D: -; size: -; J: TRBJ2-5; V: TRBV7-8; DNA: TGTGCCAGCAGCTTAGCCACAGGTGGGCCCCAAGAGACCCAGTACTTC; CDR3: CASSLATGGPQETQYF
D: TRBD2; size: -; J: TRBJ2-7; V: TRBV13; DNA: TGTGCCAGCAGCCGAAGTTGGGCTAGCGGGGGTATCTACGAGCAGTACTTC; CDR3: CASSRSWASGGIYEQYF
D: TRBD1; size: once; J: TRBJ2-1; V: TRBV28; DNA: TGTGCCAGCAGTTTGAGGACAGGGAATGAGCAGTTCTTC; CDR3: CASSLRTGNEQFF
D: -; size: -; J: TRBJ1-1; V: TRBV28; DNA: TGTGCCAGCACCCCGAGGGGGGGAGGCACTGAAGCTTTCTTT; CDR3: CASTPRGGGTEAFF
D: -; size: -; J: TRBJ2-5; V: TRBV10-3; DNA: TGTGCCATCAGTGACAGCTCAACGGGAGAACAAGAGACCCAGTACTTC; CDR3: CAISDSSTGEQETQYF
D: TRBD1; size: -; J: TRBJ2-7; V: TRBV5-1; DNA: TGCGCCAGCAGCTGGGACCGGGACAGCTACGAGCAGTACTTC; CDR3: CASSWDRDSYEQYF
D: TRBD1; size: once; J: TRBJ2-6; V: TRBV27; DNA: TGTGCCAGCAGTCTCGGACAGGGCATGGGTAAGGGGGCCAACGTCCTGACTTTC; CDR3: CASSLGQGMGKGANVLTF
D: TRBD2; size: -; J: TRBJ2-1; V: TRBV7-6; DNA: TGTGCCAGCAGCTTAGCGGCGAGCGGGGGCATCAATGAGCAGTTCTTC; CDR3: CASSLAASGGINEQFF
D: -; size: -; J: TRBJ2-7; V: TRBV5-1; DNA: TGCGCCAGCAGCTTGGTATCCTACGAGCAGTACTTC; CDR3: CASSLVSYEQYF
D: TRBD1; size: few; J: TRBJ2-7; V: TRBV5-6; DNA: TGTGCCAGCAGCTCCTGGGGACAGGGGGCCTACGAGCAGTACTTC; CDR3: CASSSWGQGAYEQYF
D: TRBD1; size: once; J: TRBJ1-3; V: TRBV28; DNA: TGTGCCAGCAGTCCAGGGACAGCAGGCTCTGGAAACACCATATATTTT; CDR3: CASSPGTAGSGNTIYF
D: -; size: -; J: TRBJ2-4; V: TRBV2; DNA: TGTGCCAGCAGTAGCCCCGGGTACAAAAACATTCAGTACTTC; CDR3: CASSSPGYKNIQYF
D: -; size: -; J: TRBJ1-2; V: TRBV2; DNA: TGTGCCAGCAGCCATAGGGGGGGGGATGGCTACACCTTC; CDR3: CASSHRGGDGYTF
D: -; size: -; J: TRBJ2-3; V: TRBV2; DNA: TGTGCCAGCAAACGGGGGAAGGGTACAGATACGCAGTATTTT; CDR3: CASKRGKGTDTQYF
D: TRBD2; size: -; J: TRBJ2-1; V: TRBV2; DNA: TGTGCCAGCAGTTTTCGGACTAGCGGGAACGGGCCGGTGGGTGGGCAGTTCTTC; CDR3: CASSFRTSGNGPVGGQFF
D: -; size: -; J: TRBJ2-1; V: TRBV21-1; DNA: TGTGCCAGCAGCCGACTAGCGGGGGGGCGGGGGCAGTTCTTC; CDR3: CASSRLAGGRGQFF
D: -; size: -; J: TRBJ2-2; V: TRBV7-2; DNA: TGTGCCAGCAGCCCCATCCCGGTCCCACGGGGCGGGGAGCTGTTTTTT; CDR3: CASSPIPVPRGGELFF
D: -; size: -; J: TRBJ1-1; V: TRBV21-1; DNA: TGTGCCAGCAGCAATGGATTACTGACAGGGGACCACACTGAAGCTTTCTTT; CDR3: CASSNGLLTGDHTEAFF
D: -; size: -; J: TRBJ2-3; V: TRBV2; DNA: TGTGCCAGCAGTGACGGAGCTAGCACAGATACGCAGTATTTT; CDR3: CASSDGASTDTQYF
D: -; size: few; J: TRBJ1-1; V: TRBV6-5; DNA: TGTGCCAGCACCTTAAAGGAGGGATCGAACACTGAAGCTTTCTTT; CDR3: CASTLKEGSNTEAFF
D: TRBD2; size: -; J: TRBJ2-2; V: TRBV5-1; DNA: TGCGCCAGCAGCAGAACTAGCGGGGGCCGCATTACCGGGGAGCTGTTTTTT; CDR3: CASSRTSGGRITGELFF
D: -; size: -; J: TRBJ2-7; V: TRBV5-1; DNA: TGCGCCAGCACGGTACGGGAGAGCTCCTACGAGCAGTACTTC; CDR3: CASTVRESSYEQYF
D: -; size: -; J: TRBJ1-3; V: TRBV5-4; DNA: TGTGCCAGCAGCGGTCAGGCGGGAAACACCATATATTTT; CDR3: CASSGQAGNTIYF
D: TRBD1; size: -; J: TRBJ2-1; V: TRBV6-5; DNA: TGTGCCAGCAGGTTGACAGGGGGCCTGGGTGAGCAGTTCTTC; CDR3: CASRLTGGLGEQFF
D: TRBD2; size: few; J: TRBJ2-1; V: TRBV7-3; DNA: TGTGCCAGCAGCCCCCTGGGTAGGACTAGCGGGAACTATGAGCAGTTCTTC; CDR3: CASSPLGRTSGNYEQFF
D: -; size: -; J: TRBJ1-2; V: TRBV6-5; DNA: TGTGCCAGCAGTTACGGGCAGGGAAGGGCCTATGGCTACACCTTC; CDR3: CASSYGQGRAYGYTF
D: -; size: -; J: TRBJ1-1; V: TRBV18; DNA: TGTGCCAGCTCAGAGGGTACGACTGAAGCTTTCTTT; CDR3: CASSEGTTEAFF
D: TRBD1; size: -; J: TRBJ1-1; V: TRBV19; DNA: TGTGCCAGTCGACCAGGGGGCGCGGGCACTGAAGCTTTCTTT; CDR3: CASRPGGAGTEAFF
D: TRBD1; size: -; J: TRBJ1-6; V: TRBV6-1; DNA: TGTGCCAGTAAGACAGGGGGGGATAATTCACCCCTCCACTTT; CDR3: CASKTGGDNSPLHF
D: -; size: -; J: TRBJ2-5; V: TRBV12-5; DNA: TGTGCTAGTGGCGCCGCAGGGAGGATCGAGACCCAGTACTTC; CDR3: CASGAAGRIETQYF
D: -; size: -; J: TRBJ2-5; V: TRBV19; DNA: TGTGCCAGTAGTATGCGGCGACAAGAGACCCAGTACTTC; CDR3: CASSMRRQETQYF
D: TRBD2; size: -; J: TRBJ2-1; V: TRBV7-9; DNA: TGTGCCAGCAGCCTTGAGACTAGCCACAATGAGCAGTTCTTC; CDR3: CASSLETSHNEQFF
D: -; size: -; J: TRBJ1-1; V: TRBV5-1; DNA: TGCGCCAGCAGCTTGGCCGGGACACCGAACACTGAAGCTTTCTTT; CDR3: CASSLAGTPNTEAFF
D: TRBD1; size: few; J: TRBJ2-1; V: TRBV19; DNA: TGTGCCAGTAGTAGGGACAGGGGGCGTCATACCTACAATGAGCAGTTCTTC; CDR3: CASSRDRGRHTYNEQFF